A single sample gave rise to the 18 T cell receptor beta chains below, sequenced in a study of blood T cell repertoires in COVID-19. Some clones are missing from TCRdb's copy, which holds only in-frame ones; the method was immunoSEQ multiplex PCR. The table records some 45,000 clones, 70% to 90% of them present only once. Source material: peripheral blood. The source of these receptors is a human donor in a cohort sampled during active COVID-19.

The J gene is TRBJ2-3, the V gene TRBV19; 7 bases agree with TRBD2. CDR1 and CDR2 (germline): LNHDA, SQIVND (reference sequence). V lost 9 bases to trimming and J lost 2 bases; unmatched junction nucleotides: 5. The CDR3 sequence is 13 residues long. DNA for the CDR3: TGTGCCAGCCGGGGGAGGGACACAGATACGCAGTATTTT. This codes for CASRGRDTDTQYF.

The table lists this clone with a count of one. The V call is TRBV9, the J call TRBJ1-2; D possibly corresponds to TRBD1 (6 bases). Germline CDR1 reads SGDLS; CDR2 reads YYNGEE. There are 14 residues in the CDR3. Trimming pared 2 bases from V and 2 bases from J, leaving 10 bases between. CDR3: CASSVNTGNYGYTF. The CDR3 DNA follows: TGTGCCAGCAGCGTCAACACAGGGAACTATGGCTACACCTTC.

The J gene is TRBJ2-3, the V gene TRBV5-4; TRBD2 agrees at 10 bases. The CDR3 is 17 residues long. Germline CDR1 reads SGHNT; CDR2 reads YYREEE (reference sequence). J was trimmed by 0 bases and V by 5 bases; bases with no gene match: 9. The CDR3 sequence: CASRLAGGPISTDTQYF. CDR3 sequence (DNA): TGTGCCAGCAGATTAGCGGGGGGACCAATTAGCACAGATACGCAGTATTTT.

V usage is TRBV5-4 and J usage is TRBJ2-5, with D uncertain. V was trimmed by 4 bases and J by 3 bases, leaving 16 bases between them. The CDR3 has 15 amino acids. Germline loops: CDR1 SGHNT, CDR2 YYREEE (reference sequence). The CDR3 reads CASSAPFLAEETQYF. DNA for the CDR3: TGTGCCAGCAGCGCCCCCTTTTTGGCAGAAGAGACCCAGTACTTC.

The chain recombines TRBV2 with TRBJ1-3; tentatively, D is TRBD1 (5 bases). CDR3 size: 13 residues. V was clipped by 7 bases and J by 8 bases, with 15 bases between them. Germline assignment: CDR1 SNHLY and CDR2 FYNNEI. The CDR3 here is CASTRAPGDTIYF. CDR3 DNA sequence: TGTGCCAGCACAAGAGCCCCGGGGGACACCATATATTTT.

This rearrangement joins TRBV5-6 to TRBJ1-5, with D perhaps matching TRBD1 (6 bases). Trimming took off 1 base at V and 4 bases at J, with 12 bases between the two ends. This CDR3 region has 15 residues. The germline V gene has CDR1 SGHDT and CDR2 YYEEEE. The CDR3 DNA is TGTGCCAGCAGCTTGTCAGGGGCCCCAAATCAGCCCCAGCATTTT. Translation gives CASSLSGAPNQPQHF.

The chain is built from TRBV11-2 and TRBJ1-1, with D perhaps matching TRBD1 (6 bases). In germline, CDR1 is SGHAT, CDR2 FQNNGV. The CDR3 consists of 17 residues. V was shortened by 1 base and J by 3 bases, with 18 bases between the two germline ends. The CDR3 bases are TGTGCCAGCAGCTTAGCCTTGTTTCAGGGGCTGGACACTGAAGCTTTCTTT. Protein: CASSLALFQGLDTEAFF.

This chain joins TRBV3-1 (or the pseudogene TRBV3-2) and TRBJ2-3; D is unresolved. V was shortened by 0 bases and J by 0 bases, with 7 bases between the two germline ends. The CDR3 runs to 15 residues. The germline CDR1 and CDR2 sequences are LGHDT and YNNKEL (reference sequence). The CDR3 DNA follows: TGTGCCAGCAGCCAAGACTTATATAGCACAGATACGCAGTATTTT. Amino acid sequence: CASSQDLYSTDTQYF.

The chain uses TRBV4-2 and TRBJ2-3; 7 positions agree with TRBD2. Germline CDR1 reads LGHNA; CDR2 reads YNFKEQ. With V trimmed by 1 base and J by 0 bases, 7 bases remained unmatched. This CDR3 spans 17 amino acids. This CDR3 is CASSQGSGGPSTDTQYF. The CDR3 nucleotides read TGTGCCAGCAGCCAAGGCTCGGGGGGACCAAGCACAGATACGCAGTATTTT.

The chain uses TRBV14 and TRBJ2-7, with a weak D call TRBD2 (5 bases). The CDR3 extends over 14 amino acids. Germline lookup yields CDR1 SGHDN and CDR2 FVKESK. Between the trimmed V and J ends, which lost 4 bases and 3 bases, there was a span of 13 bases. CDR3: CASSLTSYSYEQYF. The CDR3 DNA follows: TGTGCCAGCAGCCTCACTAGTTATAGCTACGAGCAGTACTTC.

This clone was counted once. CDR3 region: CASSQDWSGIGESPLHF. DNA for the CDR3: TGTGCCAGCAGCCAAGACTGGTCCGGGATTGGGGAGTCACCCCTCCACTTT. This chain links TRBV3-1 (or the pseudogene TRBV3-2) with TRBJ1-6; D is undetermined. Germline V gene lookup returns CDR1 LGHDT and CDR2 YNNKEL (reference sequence). This CDR3 region has 17 residues. The V end lost 0 bases, the J end lost 10 bases, and 19 bases lay between the germline ends.

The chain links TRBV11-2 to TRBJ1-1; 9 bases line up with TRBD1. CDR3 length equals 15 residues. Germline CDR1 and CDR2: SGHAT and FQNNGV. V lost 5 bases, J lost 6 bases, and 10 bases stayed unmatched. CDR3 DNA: TGTGCCAGCAGCCCTAGCAGGGACAGGGACGCTGAAGCTTTCTTT. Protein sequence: CASSPSRDRDAEAFF.

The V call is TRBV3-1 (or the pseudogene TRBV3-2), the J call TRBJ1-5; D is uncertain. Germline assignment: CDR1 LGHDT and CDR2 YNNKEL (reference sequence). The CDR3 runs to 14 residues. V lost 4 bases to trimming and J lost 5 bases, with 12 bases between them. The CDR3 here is CASSPWFGDQPQHF. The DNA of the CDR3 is TGTGCCAGCAGCCCTTGGTTCGGGGATCAGCCCCAGCATTTT.

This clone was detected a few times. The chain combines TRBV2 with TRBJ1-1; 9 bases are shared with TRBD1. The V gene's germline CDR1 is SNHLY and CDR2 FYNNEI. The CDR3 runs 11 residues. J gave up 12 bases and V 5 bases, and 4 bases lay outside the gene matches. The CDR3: CASSRTGETFF. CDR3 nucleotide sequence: TGTGCCAGCAGTCGGACAGGGGAGACTTTCTTT.

As DNA, the CDR3 is TGTGCCAGCAGCGTAGACAGCTCTGGAAACACCATATATTTT. Protein: CASSVDSSGNTIYF. The rearrangement uses TRBV7-2 and TRBJ1-3; the D gene is possibly TRBD1 (5 bases). CDR1 and CDR2 (germline): SGHTA, FQGNSA. This CDR3 contains 14 residues. The V end lost 5 bases, the J end lost 0 bases, and 8 bases lay between the germline ends.

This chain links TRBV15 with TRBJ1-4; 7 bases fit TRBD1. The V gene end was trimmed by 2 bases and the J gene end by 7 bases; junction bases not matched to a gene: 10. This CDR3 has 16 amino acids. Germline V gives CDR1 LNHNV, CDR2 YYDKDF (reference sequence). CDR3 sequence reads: CATSRSLTGLTEKLFF. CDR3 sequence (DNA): TGTGCCACCAGCAGATCTCTGACAGGGCTTACTGAAAAACTGTTTTTT. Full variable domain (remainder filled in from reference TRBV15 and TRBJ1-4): DAMVIQNPRYQVTQFGKPVTLSCSQTLNHNVMYWYQQKSSQAPKLLFHYYDKDFNNEADTPDNFQSRRPNTSFCFLDIRSPGLGDTAMYLCATSRSLTGLTEKLFFGSGTQLSVL.

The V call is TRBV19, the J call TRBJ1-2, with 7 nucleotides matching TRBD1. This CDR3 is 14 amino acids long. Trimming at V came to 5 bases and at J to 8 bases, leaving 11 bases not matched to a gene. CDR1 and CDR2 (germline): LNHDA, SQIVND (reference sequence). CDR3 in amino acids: CASSDRDLKGGYTF. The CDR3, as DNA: TGTGCCAGTAGTGACAGGGACCTCAAAGGGGGCTACACCTTC.

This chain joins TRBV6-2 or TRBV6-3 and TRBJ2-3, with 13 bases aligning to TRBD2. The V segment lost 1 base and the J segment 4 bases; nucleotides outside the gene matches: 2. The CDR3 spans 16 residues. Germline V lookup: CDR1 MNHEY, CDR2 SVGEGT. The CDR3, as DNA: TGTGCCAGCAGTTACTGGACTAGCGGGGGCCCAGATACGCAGTATTTT. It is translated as CASSYWTSGGPDTQYF.